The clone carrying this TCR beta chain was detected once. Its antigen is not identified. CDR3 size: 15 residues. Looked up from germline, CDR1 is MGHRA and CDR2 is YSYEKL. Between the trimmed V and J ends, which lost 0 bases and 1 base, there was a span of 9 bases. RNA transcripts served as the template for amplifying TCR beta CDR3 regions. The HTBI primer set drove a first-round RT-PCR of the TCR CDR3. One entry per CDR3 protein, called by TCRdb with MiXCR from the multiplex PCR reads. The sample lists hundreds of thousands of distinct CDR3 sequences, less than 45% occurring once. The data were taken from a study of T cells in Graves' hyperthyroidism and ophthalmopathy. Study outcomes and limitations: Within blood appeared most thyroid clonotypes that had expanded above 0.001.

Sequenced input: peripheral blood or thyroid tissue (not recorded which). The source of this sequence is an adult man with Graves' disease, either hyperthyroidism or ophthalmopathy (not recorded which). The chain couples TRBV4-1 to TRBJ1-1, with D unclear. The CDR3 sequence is CASSQEGTQNTEAFF. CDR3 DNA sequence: TGCGCCAGCAGCCAAGAGGGCACCCAGAACACTGAAGCTTTCTTT.